Listed here are 14 T cell receptor beta chains from one sample, sequenced in a study of cytomegalovirus exposure and HLA in healthy donors. A multiplex PCR was run with 60 Vbeta primers and 13 Jbeta primers. The table came from immunoSEQ multiplex PCR; TCRdb's copy has only in-frame clones and leaves some out. This sample has about 110,000 clones, with over 75% found just once. The specimen was PBMCs. The source of these receptors is a human donor in good health.

This rearrangement joins TRBV9 to TRBJ2-7; possibly TRBD1 for D (6 bases). This CDR3 region has 15 residues. V was trimmed by 4 bases and J by 1 base, leaving 15 bases between them. The germline V gene encodes CDR1 SGDLS and CDR2 YYNGEE. The CDR3 nucleotides read TGTGCCAGCAGCACCCGACAGGAGAGTTCCTACGAGCAGTACTTC. The encoded protein is CASSTRQESSYEQYF.

This clone was observed once. The rearrangement links TRBV6-5 to TRBJ2-5; 7 positions agree with TRBD2. Germline CDR1 is MNHEY and CDR2 is SVGAGI. The CDR3 covers 14 residues. Trimming removed 0 bases from V and 5 bases from J; junction bases left unmatched: 3. The CDR3 nucleotides read TGTGCCAGCAGTTACTCTTTCGGGGGGGAGACCCAGTACTTC. Its translation is CASSYSFGGETQYF.

The gene calls are TRBV19 and TRBJ2-7, with D hard to call. The V and J ends lost 6 bases and 2 bases respectively, with 14 bases between them. Germline loops: CDR1 LNHDA, CDR2 SQIVND (reference sequence). The CDR3 extends over 14 amino acids. In nucleotides, the CDR3 is TGTGCCAGTAGACGGGTGCACGGCACCTACGAGCAGTACTTC. Protein sequence: CASRRVHGTYEQYF. Full variable domain (outside the CDR3, taken from reference TRBV19 and TRBJ2-7): DGGITQSPKYLFRKEGQNVTLSCEQNLNHDAMYWYRQDPGQGLRLIYYSQIVNDFQKGDIAEGYSVSREKKESFPLTVTSAQKNPTAFYLCASRRVHGTYEQYFGPGTRLTVT.

V and J are TRBV6-6 and TRBJ2-2; 7 bases line up with TRBD1. This CDR3 comprises 15 residues. Trimming took 9 bases from V and 2 from J; bases not matched to a gene: 9. Germline V lookup: CDR1 MNHNY, CDR2 SVGAGI (reference sequence). Here the CDR3 reads CASDRTGLNTGELFF. As DNA, the CDR3 is TGTGCCAGTGATCGGACAGGACTTAACACCGGGGAGCTGTTTTTT.

The chain recombines TRBV28 with TRBJ2-5; 8 bases align to TRBD1. The CDR3 consists of 14 residues. Germline V CDR1 and CDR2: MDHEN, SYDVKM. The junction had 5 bases not matched to a gene; V was cut back by 6 bases and J by 2 bases. Here the CDR3 reads CASSSGTGQETQYF. The CDR3 DNA reads TGTGCCAGCAGCTCTGGGACAGGTCAAGAGACCCAGTACTTC.

The chain has TRBV5-4 and TRBJ2-2; TRBD2 matches at 7 bases. V dropped 1 base and J dropped 6; count of bases not matched to a gene: 3. CDR1 is SGHNT, CDR2 YYREEE, per germline (reference sequence). There are 14 residues in the CDR3. The CDR3, as DNA: TGTGCCAGCAGCTTGCGGCGGGAGCCCGGGGAGCTGTTTTTT. Its translation is CASSLRREPGELFF.

V is TRBV10-3 and J is TRBJ2-2; 14 nucleotides line up with TRBD2. Germline trimming cut 3 bases from V and 1 base from J; bases unmatched to any gene: 4. The germline V gene encodes CDR1 ENHRY and CDR2 SYGVKD. CDR3 length: 18 amino acids. For the CDR3, the DNA is TGTGCCATCAGTGATCCGGGACTAGCGGGAGTGAACACCGGGGAGCTGTTTTTT. Translation: CAISDPGLAGVNTGELFF.

This chain connects TRBV5-1 to TRBJ2-7; 7 bases fit TRBD1. The V and J ends lost 3 bases and 2 bases, in that order; junction bases with no gene match: 5. This CDR3 comprises 14 residues. CDR1 SGHRS and CDR2 YFSETQ come from the germline V gene. CDR3 nucleotides: TGCGCCAGCAGCTGGGACAGAGCGACCTACGAGCAGTACTTC. It yields the protein CASSWDRATYEQYF.

This clone was seen once. V usage is TRBV28 and J usage is TRBJ1-5; 10 bases fit TRBD1. Germline V gene data show CDR1 as MDHEN and CDR2 as SYDVKM. This CDR3 comprises 16 residues. J lost 3 bases, V lost 5 bases, and 7 bases had no gene match. The CDR3 loop is CASSIGDRGYNQPQHF. In nucleotides, the CDR3 is TGTGCCAGCAGTATTGGGGACAGGGGATACAATCAGCCCCAGCATTTT.

The CDR3 region is CASSLLGQGSYNEQFF. The CDR3 bases are TGTGCCAGCAGTTTGTTGGGTCAGGGGTCCTACAATGAGCAGTTCTTC. The rearrangement uses TRBV27 and TRBJ2-1; possibly TRBD1 for D (6 bases). CDR3 length equals 16 residues. The V and J ends lost 3 bases and 1 base respectively, with 13 bases between them. Germline V CDR1 and CDR2: MNHEY, SMNVEV (reference sequence).

V is TRBV6-6 and J is TRBJ1-2; weak D call: TRBD1 (5 bases). Germline lookup yields CDR1 MNHNY and CDR2 SVGAGI (reference sequence). The CDR3 length is 15 residues. V shed 7 bases and J shed 6 bases, with 21 bases lying between them. CDR3 sequence reads: CASNGPGQHEDGYTF. In DNA form, the CDR3 reads TGTGCCAGCAACGGGCCAGGGCAGCACGAGGATGGCTACACCTTC.

J is TRBJ2-1 and V is TRBV6-4; 12 bases fit TRBD2. This CDR3 comprises 15 residues. V dropped 6 bases and J dropped 7; count of bases not matched to a gene: 7. Looked up from germline, CDR1 is MRHNA and CDR2 is SNTAGT. The DNA for the CDR3 is TGTGCCAGCAGCAGACTAGCGGGAGAGGGGAATGAGCAGTTCTTC. This codes for CASSRLAGEGNEQFF.

This clone was seen once. This chain joins TRBV7-9 and TRBJ1-2, with D possibly being TRBD1 (5 bases). Germline V gene data show CDR1 as SEHNR and CDR2 as FQNEAQ (reference sequence). The CDR3 length is 19 residues. V dropped 1 base and J dropped 0 bases, with 21 bases sitting between them. The CDR3: CASSLGGSGERGSNYGYTF. CDR3 bases: TGTGCCAGCAGCTTAGGGGGGTCGGGGGAGAGAGGATCTAACTATGGCTACACCTTC.

The V call is TRBV15, the J call TRBJ2-2, with unresolved D. Looked up from germline, CDR1 is LNHNV and CDR2 is YYDKDF (reference sequence). This CDR3 contains 12 residues. V was shortened by 5 bases and J by 6 bases, with 7 bases between the two germline ends. Here the CDR3 reads CATSERAGELFF. Here the CDR3 DNA reads TGTGCCACCAGCGAGCGTGCCGGGGAGCTGTTTTTT. The entire variable domain, with the rest obtained from reference TRBV15 and TRBJ2-2, is as follows: DAMVIQNPRYQVTQFGKPVTLSCSQTLNHNVMYWYQQKSSQAPKLLFHYYDKDFNNEADTPDNFQSRRPNTSFCFLDIRSPGLGDTAMYLCATSERAGELFFGEGSRLTVL.